There are many counts of the clone carrying this TCR beta chain. The antigen remains undetermined. The data belong to a study of early T cells in non-severe SARS-CoV-2 infection. Whole-study context: The input, bulk RNA from unsorted whole blood, was sequenced, and chains were unpaired.

General observations from the study: VDJdb-based matching was biased toward anti-spike CD8 responses and missed private and CD4 specificities.

Unique molecular identifiers tagged individual cDNA molecules. A single record per CDR3 protein comes from TCRdb applying MiXCR to the 5' RACE reads. In the table there are fewer than 25,000 distinct CDR3 sequences, around 4.2% of which are singletons. V lost 6 bases to trimming and J lost 2 bases; unmatched junction nucleotides: 4. This CDR3 is built from 15 residues. Germline assignment: CDR1 MNHEY and CDR2 SVGEGT. The chain joins TRBV6-2 or TRBV6-3 to TRBJ1-5; 10 bases agree with TRBD1. The origin of this receptor is an adult who was a healthcare worker with PCR-confirmed SARS-CoV-2 infection or an uninfected control (not recorded which). Sequenced input: whole blood. Written as DNA, the CDR3 is TGTGCCAGCAGCCCCGGGACAGGGGGCAATCAGCCCCAGCATTTT. This translates into CASSPGTGGNQPQHF.